The clone carrying this T cell receptor beta chain was picked up many times. The DNA is omitted, as the CDR3 cannot be located on it reliably, and the CDR3 follows TCRdb's listing. The length of the CDR3 is 16 amino acids, counting both ends. Per germline, CDR1 MNHNS and CDR2 SASEGT. The data stem from a study of glioma-infiltrating T cells. Using RNA template, CDR3s of TCR alpha and beta were amplified with iRepertoire arm-PCR. TCRdb reprocessed the multiplex PCR reads with MiXCR, giving one entry per CDR3 protein. The data show approximately 130,000 distinct CDR3 sequences, 20% to 25% seen once. The sample was glioma tissue, nonneoplastic brain tissue, or PBMCs (not recorded which). The sequence was collected from a human donor with low-grade glioma or glioblastoma, undergoing nonglioma brain surgery, or in good health (not recorded which). The chain has TRBV6-1 and TRBJ2-1. The CDR3 region is CASSTSFVSSYNEQFF.